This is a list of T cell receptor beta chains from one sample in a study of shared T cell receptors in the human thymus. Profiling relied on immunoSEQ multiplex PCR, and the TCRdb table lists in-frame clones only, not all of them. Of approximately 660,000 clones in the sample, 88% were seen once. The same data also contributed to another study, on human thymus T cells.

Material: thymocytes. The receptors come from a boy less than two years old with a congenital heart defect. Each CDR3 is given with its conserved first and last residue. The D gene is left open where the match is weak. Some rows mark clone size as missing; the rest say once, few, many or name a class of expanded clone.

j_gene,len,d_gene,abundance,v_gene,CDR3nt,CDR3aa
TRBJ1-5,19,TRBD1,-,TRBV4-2,TGTGCCAGCAGCCAACAGGGGATCGAGACGGGACAGGCTGATCAGCCCCAGCATTTT,CASSQQGIETGQADQPQHF
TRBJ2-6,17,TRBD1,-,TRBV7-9,TGTGCCAGCAGCAAAAAGGGACAGGTGAACGGGGCCAACGTCCTGACTTTC,CASSKKGQVNGANVLTF
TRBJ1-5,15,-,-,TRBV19,TGTGCCAGTAGTTTGATGGACTTCAGCAATCAGCCCCAGCATTTT,CASSLMDFSNQPQHF
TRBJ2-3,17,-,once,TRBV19,TGTGCCAGTAGTATTGGGTCTGGCGGGGATAGCACAGATACGCAGTATTTT,CASSIGSGGDSTDTQYF
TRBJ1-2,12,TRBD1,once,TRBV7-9,TGTGCCAGCACGACAGGGGTTTATGGCTACACCTTC,CASTTGVYGYTF
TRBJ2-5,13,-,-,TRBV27,TGTGCCAGCAGCCTACTAGGCCCAGAGACCCAGTACTTC,CASSLLGPETQYF
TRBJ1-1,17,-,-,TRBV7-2,TGTGCCAGCACCCCTAGCAGTCACCTACGGATGAGCACTGAAGCTTTCTTT,CASTPSSHLRMSTEAFF
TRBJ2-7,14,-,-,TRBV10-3,TGTGCCATCAGTCCACCGGACACCTACTACGAGCAGTACTTC,CAISPPDTYYEQYF
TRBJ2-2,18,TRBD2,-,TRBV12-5,TGTGCTAGTGGTTTGCTTACTAGCGGGAGGGCCTGGATCGGGGAGCTGTTTTTT,CASGLLTSGRAWIGELFF
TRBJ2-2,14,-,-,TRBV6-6,TGTGCCAGCAGTTACTCCTACTACACCGGGGAGCTGTTTTTT,CASSYSYYTGELFF
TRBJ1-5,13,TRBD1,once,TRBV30,TGTGCCTGGAGGGACAGGGCTTATCAGCCCCAGCATTTT,CAWRDRAYQPQHF
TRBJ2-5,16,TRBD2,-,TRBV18,TGTGCCAGCTCAGGGATTCCGACTAGCCGACGGGAGACCCAGTACTTC,CASSGIPTSRRETQYF
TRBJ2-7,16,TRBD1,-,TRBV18,TGTGCCAGCTCACCCCACCGGGACAGGGTGACCTACGAGCAGTACTTC,CASSPHRDRVTYEQYF
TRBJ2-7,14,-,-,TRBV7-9,TGTGCCAGCAGCTTCATAGCGGCCTCCGACGAGCAGTACTTC,CASSFIAASDEQYF
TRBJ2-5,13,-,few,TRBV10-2,TGCGCCAGCATGACGTTAGCGCGAGAGACCCAGTACTTC,CASMTLARETQYF
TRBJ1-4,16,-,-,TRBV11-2,TGTGCCAGCAGCTTAGGACCGGGACAAGATAATGAAAAACTGTTTTTT,CASSLGPGQDNEKLFF
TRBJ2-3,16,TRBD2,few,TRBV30,TGTGCCTGGAGTCCGAAGCGGGATGAGGGCACAGATACGCAGTATTTT,CAWSPKRDEGTDTQYF
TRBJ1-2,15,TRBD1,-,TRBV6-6,TGTGCCAGCAGGACCCCGGGACAGGGGAACTATGGCTACACCTTC,CASRTPGQGNYGYTF
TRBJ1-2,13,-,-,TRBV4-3,TGCGCCAGCCGTCGAAAGGGGACAAGTGGCTACACCTTC,CASRRKGTSGYTF
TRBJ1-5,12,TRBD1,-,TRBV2,TGTGCCAGCAGGAACAGGGGCCAGCCCCAGCATTTT,CASRNRGQPQHF
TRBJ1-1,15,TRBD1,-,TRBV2,TGTGCCAGTAATACTGGGACAGCCATGAACACTGAAGCTTTCTTT,CASNTGTAMNTEAFF
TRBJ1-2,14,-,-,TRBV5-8,TGTGCCAGCAGCTTAAAGGGGGTTAACTATGGCTACACCTTC,CASSLKGVNYGYTF
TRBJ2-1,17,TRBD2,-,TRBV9,TGTGCCAGCAGCCCCCGACTAGCGGGGCCCCGAGGCAATGAGCAGTTCTTC,CASSPRLAGPRGNEQFF
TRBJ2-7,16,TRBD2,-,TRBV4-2,TGTGCCAGCAGCCCGACGGGGGCGGGAGGGCCGGGGGAGCAGTACTTC,CASSPTGAGGPGEQYF
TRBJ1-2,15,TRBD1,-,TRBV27,TGTGCCAGCAGTCCCTCGGACAGGGGGCACTATGGCTACACCTTC,CASSPSDRGHYGYTF
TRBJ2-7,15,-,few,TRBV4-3,TGCGCCAGCAGCCTTCCAGACGTAAAAGCCGGGGAGCAGTACTTC,CASSLPDVKAGEQYF
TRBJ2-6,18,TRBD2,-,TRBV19,TGTGCCAGTGGGGCGGAGCGGGATGAGAGCTCTGGGGCCAACGTCCTGACTTTC,CASGAERDESSGANVLTF
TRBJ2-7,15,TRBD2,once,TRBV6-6,TGTGCCAGCAGTGGCCCTAGCGGGAGACGGGACGAGCAGTACTTC,CASSGPSGRRDEQYF
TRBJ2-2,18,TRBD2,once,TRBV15,TGTGCCACCAGCAGTGAACTAGCGGGAGTAGTAATCCCCGGGGAGCTGTTTTTT,CATSSELAGVVIPGELFF
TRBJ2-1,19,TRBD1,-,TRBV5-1,TGCGCCAGCAGCTTGTGGGACAGGGGGACCCCTAGGGTATACAATGAGCAGTTCTTC,CASSLWDRGTPRVYNEQFF
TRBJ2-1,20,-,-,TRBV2,TGTGCCAGCAGTGATCTAAATGGCGGGAAGCCCCTGACCGCCTACAATGAGCAGTTCTTC,CASSDLNGGKPLTAYNEQFF
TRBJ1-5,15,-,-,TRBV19,TGTGCCACCACAAGGGGGAATTATAGCAATCAGCCCCAGCATTTT,CATTRGNYSNQPQHF
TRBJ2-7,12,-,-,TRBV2,TGTGCCAGCACCAAGAGCTCCTACGAGCAGTACTTC,CASTKSSYEQYF
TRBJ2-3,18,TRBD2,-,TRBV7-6,TGTGCCAGCAGCTTAGCTCAGGGCAGCGGGAGGGGGACAGATACGCAGTATTTT,CASSLAQGSGRGTDTQYF
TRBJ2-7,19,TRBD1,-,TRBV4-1,TGCGCCAGCAGCCAATTCCCGACAGGGGGCAAAATAGTTTCCTACGAGCAGTACTTC,CASSQFPTGGKIVSYEQYF
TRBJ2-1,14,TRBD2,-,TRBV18,TGTGCCAGCTCACCGGGACTAGTTTATAATGAGCAGTTCTTC,CASSPGLVYNEQFF
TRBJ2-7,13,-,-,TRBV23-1,TGCGCCAGCAGTCGGGGGGTTGACGACGAGCAGTACTTC,CASSRGVDDEQYF
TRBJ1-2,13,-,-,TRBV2,TGTGCCAGCAGTGGCTTCTGGACGGGGGGCTACACCTTC,CASSGFWTGGYTF
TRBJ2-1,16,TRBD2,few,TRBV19,TGTGCCAGTAGTAGGGTAGCGGGGAACCTCAACAATGAGCAGTTCTTC,CASSRVAGNLNNEQFF
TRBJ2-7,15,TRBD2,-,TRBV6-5,TGTGCCAGCAGCTCTACTAGCGGGGGAAACTACGAGCAGTACTTC,CASSSTSGGNYEQYF
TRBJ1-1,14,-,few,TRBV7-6,TGTGCCAGCAGCCCCAGACTCGAGGACACTGAAGCTTTCTTT,CASSPRLEDTEAFF
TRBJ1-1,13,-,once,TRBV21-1,TGTGCCAGCAGCCTTCGACTTGAAACTGAAGCTTTCTTT,CASSLRLETEAFF